This T cell receptor beta chain was identified in a study of shared T cell receptors in the human thymus. Sequenced by immunoSEQ multiplex PCR; TCRdb stores in-frame clones only, minus some. The sample includes about 710,000 clones, more than 70% of them seen just once. This sample was also put to use in a study of human thymus T cells. That work contributes: Having corrective surgery for congenital heart defects, healthy Finnish infants were the ones who donated. Thymus tissue for the work was resected from patients undergoing corrective heart surgery. Unrelated individuals reportedly shared highly overlapping thymic TCR repertoires.

Sequencing was carried out using thymocytes. This sequence originates from a boy under three years old with a congenital heart defect.

The CDR3 loop reads CASSVEGQGQRNEQFF. As DNA, the CDR3 is TGTGCCAGCAGCGTAGAGGGACAGGGCCAGAGGAATGAGCAGTTCTTC. V usage is TRBV9 and J usage is TRBJ2-1, with 9 bases that match TRBD1. V trimming: 0 bases; J trimming: 7 bases; junction bases outside the gene matches: 8. The germline V gene has CDR1 SGDLS and CDR2 YYNGEE. This CDR3 is 16 amino acids long.